This record concerns one T cell receptor (beta chain) sequence. What it recognizes is unknown. These data originate in a study of T cell responses to AZD1222 COVID-19 vaccine. Study results and caveats: Clonal diversity was possibly underestimated; the donors were predominantly white British and more often female. Nearly half of spike-specific TCRs reportedly go after variant regions that carry no mutations. AZD1222 recipients seropositive at baseline numbered only 5 or 6.

The ends were cut back, 0 bases at V and 8 bases at J, with 10 bases in the middle. Germline V gene sequence: CDR1 SEHNR, CDR2 FQNEAQ (reference sequence). This CDR3 contains 13 residues. Here immunoSEQ multiplex PCR was the method, and the copy in TCRdb shows in-frame clones only, minus some. Seen here are 100,000 to 150,000 clones, about nine tenths observed once, and the top ten hold 0.8% to 1.1%. The source was peripheral blood, collected on day 0 of AZD1222 vaccination. The source of this sequence is an adult in good health. This rearrangement joins TRBV7-9 to TRBJ1-1; D is undetermined. The CDR3 nucleotides read TGTGCCAGCAGCTTAGCGCTGATGGCGGAAGCTTTCTTT. Translating it yields CASSLALMAEAFF.